Each of the 9 T cell receptor beta chains below was sequenced from the same sample in a study of T cell responses to AZD1222 COVID-19 vaccine. TCRdb keeps only in-frame clones here, not all; method: immunoSEQ multiplex PCR. The data show fewer than 85,000 clones, with about nine tenths seen just once and about 17% held by the top ten. The material sequenced was peripheral blood, taken 28 days after the second AZD1222 dose. The receptor set was obtained from an adult who received the AZD1222 COVID-19 vaccine.

The rearrangement links TRBV18 to TRBJ1-1; D might be TRBD1 (6 bases). Germline CDR1 reads KGHSH; CDR2 reads LQKENI. The CDR3 runs 14 residues. Trimming cost V 1 base and J 5 bases, with 11 bases left between them. DNA for the CDR3: TGTGCCAGCTCACCACTGAGGGGGGAAACTGAAGCTTTCTTT. Protein: CASSPLRGETEAFF.

The chain recombines TRBV19 with TRBJ1-4; no clear D gene. CDR1 LNHDA and CDR2 SQIVND come from the germline V gene (reference sequence). The germline V and J ends were trimmed by 3 bases and 7 bases, with 9 bases remaining between them. There are 13 residues in the CDR3. The DNA of the CDR3 is TGTGCCAGTAGTATGTCCCAGTCTGAAAAACTGTTTTTT. Translation gives CASSMSQSEKLFF.

The chain has TRBV18 and TRBJ1-4; D unclear. The CDR3 sequence is 14 residues long. The V gene lost 5 bases and the J gene lost 4 bases, with 11 bases spanning the gap. CDR1 is KGHSH and CDR2 is LQKENI in the germline V gene. The CDR3 DNA reads as TGTGCCAGCTCAGGACCGAGGGATAATGAAAAACTGTTTTTT. It translates to CASSGPRDNEKLFF.

The V gene is TRBV5-4, the J gene TRBJ1-2; D gene uncertain. This CDR3 spans 13 amino acids. With 0 bases removed from V and 4 bases from J, the gap between germline ends came to 7 bases. Germline values: CDR1 SGHNT, CDR2 YYREEE (reference sequence). The CDR3, as DNA: TGTGCCAGCAGCTTGGATTCGGTCTATGGCTACACCTTC. Protein product: CASSLDSVYGYTF. Drawing the rest from reference TRBV5-4 and TRBJ1-2, the complete variable domain is ETGVTQSPTHLIKTRGQQVTLRCSSQSGHNTVSWYQQALGQGPQFIFQYYREEENGRGNFPPRFSGLQFPNYSSELNVNALELDDSALYLCASSLDSVYGYTFGSGTRLTVV.

This chain joins TRBV10-2 and TRBJ1-3; D unresolved. CDR3 length equals 16 residues. The germline V and J ends were trimmed by 2 bases and 0 bases, with 11 bases remaining between them. Germline V gene data show CDR1 as WSHSY and CDR2 as SAAADI. CDR3 sequence reads: CASSEPPGYSGNTIYF. DNA of the CDR3: TGCGCCAGCAGTGAGCCTCCGGGATACTCTGGAAACACCATATATTTT.

CDR3 nucleotide sequence: TGTGCCAGCAGTAGAGAGGGGGTAGGATCTGAAGCTTTCTTT. Translating it yields CASSREGVGSEAFF. V is TRBV6-4 and J is TRBJ1-1; D is perhaps TRBD1 (6 bases). Germline CDR1 and CDR2: MRHNA and SNTAGT. Deletions cut 5 bases from V and 6 bases from J, with 16 bases between. CDR3 size: 14 residues.

This chain joins TRBV4-1 and TRBJ2-7; 8 bases are a match to TRBD1. Losses at the gene ends were 3 bases for V and 7 bases for J; bases not matched to a gene: 5. Per germline, CDR1 MGHRA and CDR2 YSYEKL. The CDR3 is 13 amino acids. The CDR3 is CASSHDRGWEQYF. Written as DNA, the CDR3 is TGCGCCAGCAGCCATGACAGGGGCTGGGAGCAGTACTTC.

J is TRBJ2-5 and V is TRBV15; 8 positions agree with TRBD2. The CDR3 runs 16 residues. V dropped 0 bases and J dropped 2; count of bases not matched to a gene: 5. Germline CDR1 LNHNV, CDR2 YYDKDF (reference sequence). CDR3 amino acids: CATSRDMAGGQETQYF. DNA of the CDR3: TGTGCCACCAGCAGAGATATGGCGGGGGGTCAAGAGACCCAGTACTTC.

This rearrangement joins TRBV12-3 or TRBV12-4 to TRBJ2-7; 8 positions match TRBD1. V was pared by 4 bases and J by 6 bases, with 5 bases of the junction left unmatched. This CDR3 contains 13 residues. DNA of the CDR3: TGTGCCAGCAGTTCAAGGACAGGGACCGAGCAGTACTTC. It encodes CASSSRTGTEQYF.